The TCR beta chain under discussion was sequenced for a study of CD8 T cells in Susac syndrome. CDR3 length equals 11 residues. Trimming took 6 bases from V and 6 from J, leaving 8 bases between them. Per the germline V gene, CDR1 is SEHNR and CDR2 is FQNEAQ (reference sequence). RNA, at roughly 0.45 to 1 ug, was reverse transcribed with random hexamers. From the immunoSEQ multiplex PCR reads, TCRdb called clonotypes with MiXCR, one entry per CDR3 protein. The sample lists about 130,000 distinct CDR3 sequences, 75% to 90% occurring once. The sequence derives from a human donor with multiple sclerosis. Sequenced material: CD8+ T cells from PBMCs. This chain uses TRBV7-9 with TRBJ1-1; D gene ambiguous. As DNA, the CDR3 is TGTGCCAGCAGTTACGTATCTGAAGCTTTCTTT. This translates into CASSYVSEAFF.